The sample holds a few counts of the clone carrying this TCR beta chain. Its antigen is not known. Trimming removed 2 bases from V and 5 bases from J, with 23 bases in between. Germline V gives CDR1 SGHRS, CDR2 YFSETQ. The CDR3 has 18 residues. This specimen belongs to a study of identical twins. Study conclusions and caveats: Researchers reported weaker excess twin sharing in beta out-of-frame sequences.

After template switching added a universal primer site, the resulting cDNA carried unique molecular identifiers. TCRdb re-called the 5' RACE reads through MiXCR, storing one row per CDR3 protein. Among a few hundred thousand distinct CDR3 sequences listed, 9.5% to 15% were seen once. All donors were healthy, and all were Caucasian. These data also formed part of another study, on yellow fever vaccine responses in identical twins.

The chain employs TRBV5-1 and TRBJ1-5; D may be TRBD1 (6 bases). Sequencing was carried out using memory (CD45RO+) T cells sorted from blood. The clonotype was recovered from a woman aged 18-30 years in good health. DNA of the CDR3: TGCGCCAGCAGCTTCAAGGATAAGCAGGGGCATTGGCATCAGCCCCAGCATTTT. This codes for CASSFKDKQGHWHQPQHF.